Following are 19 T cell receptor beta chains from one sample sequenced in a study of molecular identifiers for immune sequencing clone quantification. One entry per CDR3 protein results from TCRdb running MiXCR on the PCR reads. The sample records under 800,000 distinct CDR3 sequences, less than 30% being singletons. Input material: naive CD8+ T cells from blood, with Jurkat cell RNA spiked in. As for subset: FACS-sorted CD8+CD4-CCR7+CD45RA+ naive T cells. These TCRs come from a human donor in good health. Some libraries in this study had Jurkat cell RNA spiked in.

In DNA, the CDR3 is TGTGCCAGCACCAATCCAGGGCAGGTTTCCACTGAAGCTTTCTTT. This translates into CASTNPGQVSTEAFF. This chain links TRBV2 with TRBJ1-1, with D possibly being TRBD1 (5 bases). V lost 7 bases and J lost 4, with 19 bases in between. Germline CDR1 is SNHLY and CDR2 is FYNNEI. The CDR3 consists of 15 residues.

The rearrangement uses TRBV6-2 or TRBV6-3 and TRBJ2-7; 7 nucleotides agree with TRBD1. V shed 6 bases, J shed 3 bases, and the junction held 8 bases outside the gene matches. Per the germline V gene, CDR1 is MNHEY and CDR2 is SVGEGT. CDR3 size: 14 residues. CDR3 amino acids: CASRDGQVFYEQYF. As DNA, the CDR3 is TGTGCCAGCAGGGACGGACAGGTTTTCTACGAGCAGTACTTC.

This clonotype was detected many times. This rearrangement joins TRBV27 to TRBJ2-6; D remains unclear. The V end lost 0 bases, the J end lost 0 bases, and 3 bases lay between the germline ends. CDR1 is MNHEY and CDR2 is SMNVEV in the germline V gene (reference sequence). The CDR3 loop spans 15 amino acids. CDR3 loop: CASSLSFSGANVLTF. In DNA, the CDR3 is TGTGCCAGCAGTTTATCTTTCTCTGGGGCCAACGTCCTGACTTTC. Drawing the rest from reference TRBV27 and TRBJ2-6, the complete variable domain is EAQVTQNPRYLITVTGKKLTVTCSQNMNHEYMSWYRQDPGLGLRQIYYSMNVEVTDKGDVPEGYKVSRKEKRNFPLILESPSPNQTSLYFCASSLSFSGANVLTFGAGSRLTVL.

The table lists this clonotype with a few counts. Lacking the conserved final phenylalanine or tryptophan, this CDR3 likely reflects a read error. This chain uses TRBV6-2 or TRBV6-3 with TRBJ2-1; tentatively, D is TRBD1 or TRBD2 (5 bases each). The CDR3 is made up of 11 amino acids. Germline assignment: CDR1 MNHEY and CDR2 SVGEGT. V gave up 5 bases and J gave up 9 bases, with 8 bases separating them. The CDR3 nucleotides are TGTGCCAGCAGTCCCGGGACTGAGCAGTTCCTC. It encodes CASSPGTEQFL.

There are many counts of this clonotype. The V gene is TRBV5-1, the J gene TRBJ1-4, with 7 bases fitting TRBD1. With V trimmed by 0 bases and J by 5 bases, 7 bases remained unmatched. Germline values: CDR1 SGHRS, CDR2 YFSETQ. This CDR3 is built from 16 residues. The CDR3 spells CASSLVYRGSNEKLFF. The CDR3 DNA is TGCGCCAGCAGCTTGGTATACAGGGGTTCCAATGAAAAACTGTTTTTT.

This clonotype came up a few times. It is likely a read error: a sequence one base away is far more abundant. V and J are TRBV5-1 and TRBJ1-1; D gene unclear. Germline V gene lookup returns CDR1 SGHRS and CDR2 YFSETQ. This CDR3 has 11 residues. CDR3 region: CASRLNAEAFF. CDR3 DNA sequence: TGCGCCAGCAGGTTGAACGCTGAAGCTTTCTTT.

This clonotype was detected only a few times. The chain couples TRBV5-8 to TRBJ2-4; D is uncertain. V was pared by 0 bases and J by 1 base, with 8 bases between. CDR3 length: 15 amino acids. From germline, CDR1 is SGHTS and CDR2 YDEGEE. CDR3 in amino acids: CASSLARQAKNIQYF. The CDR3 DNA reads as TGTGCCAGCAGCTTGGCCAGGCAGGCCAAAAACATTCAGTACTTC.

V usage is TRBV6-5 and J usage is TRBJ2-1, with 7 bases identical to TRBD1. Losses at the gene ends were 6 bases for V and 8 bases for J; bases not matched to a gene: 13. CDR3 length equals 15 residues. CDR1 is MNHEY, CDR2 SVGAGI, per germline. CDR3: CASSGHGTDLDEQFF. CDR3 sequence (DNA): TGTGCCAGCAGCGGACACGGGACAGATCTGGATGAGCAGTTCTTC.

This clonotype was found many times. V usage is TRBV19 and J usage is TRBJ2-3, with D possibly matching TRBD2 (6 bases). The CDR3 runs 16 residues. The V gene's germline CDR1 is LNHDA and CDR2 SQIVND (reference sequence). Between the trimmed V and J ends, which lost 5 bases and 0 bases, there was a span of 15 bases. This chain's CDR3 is CASSSRLEASTDTQYF. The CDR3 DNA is TGTGCCAGTAGTTCCCGACTAGAAGCTAGCACAGATACGCAGTATTTT.

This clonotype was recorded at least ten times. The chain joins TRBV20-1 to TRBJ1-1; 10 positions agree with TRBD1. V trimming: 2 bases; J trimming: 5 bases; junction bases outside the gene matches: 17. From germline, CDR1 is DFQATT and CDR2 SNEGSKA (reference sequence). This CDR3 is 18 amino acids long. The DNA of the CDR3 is TGCAGTGCTAGAAAATCATACTCGGGACAGGGGAGTTTGACTGAAGCTTTCTTT. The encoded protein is CSARKSYSGQGSLTEAFF.

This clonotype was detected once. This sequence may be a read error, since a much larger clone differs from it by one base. This CDR3 reads CASQDLNTDTQYF. The DNA of the CDR3 is TGCGCCAGCCAAGATCTCAACACAGATACGCAGTATTTT. The rearrangement links TRBV10-2 to TRBJ2-3; D call uncertain. This CDR3 spans 13 amino acids. V dropped 8 bases and J dropped 2 bases, with 11 bases sitting between them. Germline V gene sequence: CDR1 WSHSY, CDR2 SAAADI.

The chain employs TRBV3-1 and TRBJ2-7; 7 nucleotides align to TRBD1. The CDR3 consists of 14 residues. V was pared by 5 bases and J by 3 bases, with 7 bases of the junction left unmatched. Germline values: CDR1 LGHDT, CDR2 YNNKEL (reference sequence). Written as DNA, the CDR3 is TGTGCCAGCAGCGAAACGGGACAGATCTACGAGCAGTACTTC. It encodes CASSETGQIYEQYF.

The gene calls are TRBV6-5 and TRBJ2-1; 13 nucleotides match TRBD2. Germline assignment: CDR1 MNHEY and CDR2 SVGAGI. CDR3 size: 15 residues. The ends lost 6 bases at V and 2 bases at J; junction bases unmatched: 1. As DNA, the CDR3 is TGTGCCAGCAGACTAGCGGGGGGGGCCTACAATGAGCAGTTCTTC. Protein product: CASRLAGGAYNEQFF.

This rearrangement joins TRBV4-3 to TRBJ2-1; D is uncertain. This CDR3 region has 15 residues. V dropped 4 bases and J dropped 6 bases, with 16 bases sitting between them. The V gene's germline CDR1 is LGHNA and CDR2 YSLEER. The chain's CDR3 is CASSPDPRALNEQFF. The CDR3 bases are TGCGCCAGCAGCCCCGACCCTAGAGCCCTCAATGAGCAGTTCTTC.

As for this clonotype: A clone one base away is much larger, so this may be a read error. CDR3 region: CASRHGDPYGYTF. The CDR3 nucleotides are TGTGCCAGCAGGCATGGGGATCCCTATGGCTACACCTTC. The chain joins TRBV7-9 to TRBJ1-2; unclear D gene. The CDR3 consists of 13 residues. V lost 6 bases, J lost 4 bases, and 12 bases lay in between. Germline V gives CDR1 SEHNR, CDR2 FQNEAQ (reference sequence).

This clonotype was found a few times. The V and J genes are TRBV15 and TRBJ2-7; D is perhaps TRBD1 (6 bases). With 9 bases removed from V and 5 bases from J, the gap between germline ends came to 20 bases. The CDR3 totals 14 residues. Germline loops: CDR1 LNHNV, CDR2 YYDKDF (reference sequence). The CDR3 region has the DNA TGTGCCACAAGCCGGGACATAAACCCGGACGAGCAGTACTTC. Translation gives CATSRDINPDEQYF.

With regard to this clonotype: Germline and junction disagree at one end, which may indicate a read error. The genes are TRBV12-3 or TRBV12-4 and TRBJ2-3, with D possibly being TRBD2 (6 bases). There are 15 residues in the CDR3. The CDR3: CACSQGGLGTDTQYF. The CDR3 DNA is TGTGCCTGCAGCCAAGGAGGGTTGGGCACAGATACGCAGTATTTT.

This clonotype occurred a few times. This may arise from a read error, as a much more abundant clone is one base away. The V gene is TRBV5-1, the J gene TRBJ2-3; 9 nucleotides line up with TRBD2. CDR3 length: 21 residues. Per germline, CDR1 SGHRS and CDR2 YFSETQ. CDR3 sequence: CASSSRLVAGESIEGTDTRYF. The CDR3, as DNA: TGCGCCAGCAGCTCCCGTTTGGTAGCGGGGGAAAGTATCGAAGGCACAGATACGCGGTATTTT. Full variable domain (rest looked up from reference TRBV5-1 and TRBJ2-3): KAGVTQTPRYLIKTRGQQVTLSCSPISGHRSVSWYQQTPGQGLQFLFEYFSETQRNKGNFPGRFSGRQFSNSRSEMNVSTLELGDSALYLCASSSRLVAGESIEGTDTRYFGPGTRLTVL.

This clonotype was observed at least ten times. CDR3 DNA: TGTGCCAGCAGCAAAGCACACGCACAACGGGTCTATCAGCCCCAGCATTTT. The encoded protein is CASSKAHAQRVYQPQHF. The rearrangement links TRBV21-1 to TRBJ1-5. TRBV21-1 is labeled a pseudogene. There are 17 residues in the CDR3.